This T cell receptor beta chain came from a study of OX40 agonist ivuxolimab in advanced cancers. Across the study: Enrollees could have had prior anti-PD-1, anti-PD-L1 or anti-CTLA-4 therapy, which more than 30% had received.

The CDR3 has 15 amino acids. The germline V and J ends were trimmed by 4 bases and 4 bases, with 15 bases remaining between them. Germline values: CDR1 KGHSH, CDR2 LQKENI. TCRdb's copy holds only in-frame clones and misses some; the assay was immunoSEQ multiplex PCR. The sample has tens of thousands of clones; 75% to 90% are singletons. A word on this clone: As yet, its antigen is unknown.

General study points: More expanded clones were found, on average, in CD8+ than in CD4+ T cells. Researchers did not establish what antigens the expanded peripheral T cells target.

The source of this sequence is an adult with an advanced solid tumor such as melanoma, head and neck, liver or kidney cancer. Material: CD4+ or CD8+ T cells sorted from blood, obtained in a trial of the OX40 agonist ivuxolimab. The gene calls are TRBV18 and TRBJ2-3; D may be TRBD1 (6 bases). This CDR3 is CASSLLTGRSDTQYF. DNA for the CDR3: TGTGCCAGCTCACTTTTGACAGGCCGTTCAGATACGCAGTATTTT. Full variable domain (rest looked up from reference TRBV18 and TRBJ2-3): NAGVMQNPRHLVRRRGQEARLRCSPMKGHSHVYWYRQLPEEGLKFMVYLQKENIIDESGMPKERFSAEFPKEGPSILRIQQVVRGDSAAYFCASSLLTGRSDTQYFGPGTRLTVL.